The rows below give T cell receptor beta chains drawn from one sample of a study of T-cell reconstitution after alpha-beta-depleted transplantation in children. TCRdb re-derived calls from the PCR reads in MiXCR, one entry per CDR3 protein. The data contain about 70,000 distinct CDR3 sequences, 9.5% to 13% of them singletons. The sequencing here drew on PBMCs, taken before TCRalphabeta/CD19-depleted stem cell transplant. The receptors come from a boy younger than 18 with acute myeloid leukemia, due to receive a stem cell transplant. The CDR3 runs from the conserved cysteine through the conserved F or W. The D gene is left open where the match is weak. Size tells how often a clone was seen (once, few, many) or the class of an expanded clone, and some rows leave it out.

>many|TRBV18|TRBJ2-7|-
CASSPREGYEQYF
TGTGCCAGCTCACCACGTGAAGGTTACGAGCAGTACTTC
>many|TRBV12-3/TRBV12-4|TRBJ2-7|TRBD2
CASSPPGLAGSSYEQYF
TGTGCCAGCAGCCCACCTGGACTAGCGGGTAGCTCCTACGAGCAGTACTTC
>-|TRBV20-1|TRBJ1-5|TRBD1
CSAGAGQGSLRDYGPQHF
TGCAGTGCTGGGGCGGGACAGGGCTCTTTAAGAGACTACGGTCCCCAGCATTTT
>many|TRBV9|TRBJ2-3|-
CASSVGGASGRDTQYF
TGTGCCAGCAGCGTAGGGGGGGCTAGCGGACGAGATACGCAGTATTTT
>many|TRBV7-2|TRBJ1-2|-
CASSPAVIGGYTF
TGTGCCAGCAGCCCGGCGGTCATTGGAGGCTACACCTTC
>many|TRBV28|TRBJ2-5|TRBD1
CASSRVEGQGARETQYF
TGTGCCAGCAGCCGTGTAGAAGGACAGGGGGCGCGAGAGACCCAGTACTTC
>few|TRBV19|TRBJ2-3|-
CASSMRGGRDTQYF
TGTGCCAGTAGTATGAGGGGGGGCAGAGATACGCAGTATTTT
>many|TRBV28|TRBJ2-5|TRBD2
CATREGGGETQYF
TGTGCCACCAGGGAGGGTGGCGGGGAGACCCAGTACTTC
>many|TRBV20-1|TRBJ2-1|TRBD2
CSARDLTSGYNEQFF
TGCAGTGCTAGAGATCTGACTAGCGGGTACAATGAGCAGTTCTTC
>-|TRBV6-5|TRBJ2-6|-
CASSYSRTALILGSSGANVLTF
TGTGCCAGCAGTTACTCCCGGACCGCTCTGATCTTAGGAAGCTCTGGGGCCAACGTCCTGACTTTC
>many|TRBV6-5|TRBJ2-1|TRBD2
CASSSWTSGTYNEQFF
TGTGCCAGCAGTTCCTGGACTAGCGGGACCTACAATGAGCAGTTCTTC
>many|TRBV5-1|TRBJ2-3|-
CASRPGAGADTQYF
TGCGCCAGCAGGCCGGGGGCGGGGGCAGATACGCAGTATTTT
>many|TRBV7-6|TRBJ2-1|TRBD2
CASSLAGTSGNEQFF
TGTGCCAGCAGCTTAGCTGGGACTAGTGGAAATGAGCAGTTCTTC
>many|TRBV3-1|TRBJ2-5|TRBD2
CASSQGVRTLTSGPGTQYF
TGTGCCAGCAGCCAAGGTGTCAGGACCCTTACTAGCGGCCCCGGGACCCAGTACTTC
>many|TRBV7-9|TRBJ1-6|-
CASSLVGFLNFHF
TGTGCCAGCAGCTTAGTGGGGTTCCTAAATTTCCACTTT
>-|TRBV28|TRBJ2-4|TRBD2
CASSPRLALAKNIQYF
TGTGCCAGCAGTCCCCGACTAGCTTTAGCCAAAAACATTCAGTACTTC
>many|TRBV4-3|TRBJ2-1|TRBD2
CASSPAGDTYEQFF
TGCGCCAGCAGCCCAGCGGGAGATACCTATGAGCAGTTCTTC
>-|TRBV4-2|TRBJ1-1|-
CASSQGGGEMNTEAFF
TGTGCCAGCAGCCAAGGGGGGGGGGAGATGAACACTGAAGCTTTCTTT
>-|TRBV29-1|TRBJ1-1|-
CSVLGSAEAFF
TGCAGCGTTCTTGGATCGGCTGAAGCTTTCTTT
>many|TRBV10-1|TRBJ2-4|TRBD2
CASSESGTSGNIQYF
TGCGCCAGCAGTGAGTCGGGGACTAGCGGAAACATTCAGTACTTC
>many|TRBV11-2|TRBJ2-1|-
CASSSYGPEQFF
TGTGCCAGCAGCTCGTATGGACCGGAGCAGTTCTTC
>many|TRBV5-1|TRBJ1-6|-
CASSLGTENSPLHF
TGCGCCAGCAGCTTGGGGACGGAGAATTCACCCCTCCACTTT